The present TCR beta chain was sequenced within a study of patients and donors after allogeneic stem cell transplantation. The CDR3 spans 12 residues. Trimming took off 6 bases at V and 8 bases at J, with 13 bases between the two ends. This clonotype has more than one count but fewer than ten. TCRdb passed the RT-PCR reads through MiXCR, listing each CDR3 protein once. This sample carries about 960,000 distinct CDR3 sequences, under 20% of them seen once, and the ten largest clones take around 5.5%. The chain is built from TRBV12-3 or TRBV12-4 and TRBJ1-2; a possible D gene is TRBD1 (5 bases). Specimen: blood, either unsorted or a sorted T cell fraction (not recorded which). This clonotype originated in a human donor who was either an allogeneic HSCT recipient or a stem cell or donor lymphocyte infusion donor (not recorded which). It is not recorded whose cells these are; they may come from a transplant donor. The CDR3 is CASSPVGGGYTF. The CDR3 nucleotides read TGTGCCAGCAGCCCGGTTGGGGGGGGCTACACCTTC.